The clone carrying this TCR beta chain was recorded many times. Germline lookup yields CDR1 MNHNS and CDR2 SASEGT. Trimming at V came to 5 bases and at J to 8 bases, leaving 14 bases not matched to a gene. CDR3 length: 17 residues. This sample is part of a study of T cells in Graves' hyperthyroidism and ophthalmopathy. Uncontrolled infection, other autoimmune disease, pregnancy or lactation barred patients from enrollment. Predating any ophthalmopathy symptoms, the blood sample was taken at first hyperthyroidism diagnosis. Authors of the study amplified TCR beta CDR3 regions from RNA transcripts. Using the HTBI primer set, a first-round RT-PCR was run on the TCR CDR3. TCRdb reanalysed the multiplex PCR reads using MiXCR and keeps one entry per CDR3 protein. The data show almost 600,000 distinct CDR3 sequences, more than 11% seen once.

Material for sequencing was blood. The chain links TRBV6-1 to TRBJ1-6; the match to TRBD1 covers 8 bases. The origin of this receptor is a woman aged 30 to 39 with Graves' hyperthyroidism that later progressed to Graves' ophthalmopathy. DNA for the CDR3: TGTGCCAGCAGTCCCCTAGGTCCGGACAGGGCCCATTCACCCCTCCACTTT. Protein product: CASSPLGPDRAHSPLHF.